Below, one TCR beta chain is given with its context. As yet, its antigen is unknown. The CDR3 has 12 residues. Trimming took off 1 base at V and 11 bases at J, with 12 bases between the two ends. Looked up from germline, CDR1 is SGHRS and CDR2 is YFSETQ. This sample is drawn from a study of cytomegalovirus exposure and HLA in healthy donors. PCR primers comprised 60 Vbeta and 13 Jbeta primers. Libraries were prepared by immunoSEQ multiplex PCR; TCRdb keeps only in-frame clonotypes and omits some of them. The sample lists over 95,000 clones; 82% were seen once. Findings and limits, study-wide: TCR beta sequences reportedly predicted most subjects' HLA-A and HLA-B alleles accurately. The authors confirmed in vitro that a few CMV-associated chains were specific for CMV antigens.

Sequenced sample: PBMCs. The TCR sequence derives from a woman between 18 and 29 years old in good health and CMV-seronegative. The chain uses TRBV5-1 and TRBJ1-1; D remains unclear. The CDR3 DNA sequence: TGCGCCAGCAGCTTGACCGGGGTTCGGGCTTTCTTT. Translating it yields CASSLTGVRAFF.